This record covers a single TCR beta chain. This entry belongs to a study of CD8 T cells in Susac syndrome. Trimming left V 5 bases short and J 6 bases short, with 17 bases between. The CDR3 spans 14 residues. After extraction with the RNeasy kit, about 0.5 to 1 ug of the RNA was reverse transcribed using random hexamers. From the immunoSEQ multiplex PCR reads, TCRdb called clonotypes with MiXCR, one entry per CDR3 protein. The sample has about 180,000 distinct CDR3 sequences; around 93% are singletons. This chain joins TRBV12-3 or TRBV12-4 and TRBJ2-7; possible D gene TRBD1, 8 bases. The receptor's source is a human donor with multiple sclerosis. Material for sequencing was CD4+ T cells from PBMCs. The DNA of the CDR3 is TGTGCCAGCAGTCTTGGACAGGGAGGGCTCGAGCAGTACTTC. It specifies CASSLGQGGLEQYF.